The 4 T cell receptor beta chains in this list originate from one sample, sequenced in a study of T cell repertoires in cytomegalovirus infection. TCRdb passed the reads through MiXCR, listing each CDR3 protein once. The table has more than 250,000 distinct CDR3 sequences, 20% to 30% seen once. What these receptors recognize is not known. The specimen was cultured PBMCs, collected from culture after CMV antigen stimulation. These receptors originate from a human donor in good health (CMV status not recorded). Some clones in this sample may be carry-over from other donors' samples.

In this sample, this clonotype turned up once. The chain links TRBV2 to TRBJ2-3; possibly TRBD1 or TRBD2 for D (5 bases each). Germline loops: CDR1 SNHLY, CDR2 FYNNEI. Trimming cost V 2 bases and J 6 bases, with 15 bases left between them. This CDR3 contains 15 residues. CDR3 amino acids: CASSERRGAVDTQYF. The CDR3 DNA reads TGTGCCAGCAGTGAAAGAAGGGGAGCGGTGGATACGCAGTATTTT.

The gene calls are TRBV10-3 and TRBJ1-4; D ambiguous. Looked up from germline, CDR1 is ENHRY and CDR2 is SYGVKD. The CDR3 length is 17 residues. V shed 2 bases and J shed 5 bases, with 18 bases lying between them. CDR3 DNA: TGTGCCATCAGTGAGACTAACAACCTAGCAAGAAATGAAAAACTGTTTTTT. Its translation is CAISETNNLARNEKLFF.

This chain links TRBV30 with TRBJ1-4, with D possibly being TRBD1 (5 bases). The CDR3 spans 16 residues. V gave up 2 bases and J gave up 7 bases, with 20 bases separating them. Germline-derived CDR1 and CDR2 are GTSNPN and SVGIG (reference sequence). The CDR3 sequence is CAWSTGTGKEGEKLFF. CDR3 nucleotides: TGTGCCTGGAGTACCGGGACCGGAAAAGAGGGTGAAAAACTGTTTTTT.

This clonotype was counted between two and nine times. The chain is built from TRBV3-1 and TRBJ2-7; 7 bases fit TRBD1. Germline loops: CDR1 LGHDT, CDR2 YNNKEL (reference sequence). The length of the CDR3 is 14 residues. The V and J ends lost 3 bases and 3 bases, in that order; junction bases with no gene match: 5. The CDR3 nucleotides read TGTGCCAGCAGCCAGCCGGGACAGATCTACGAGCAGTACTTC. This encodes CASSQPGQIYEQYF.